This T cell receptor beta chain is drawn from a study of OX40 agonist ivuxolimab in advanced cancers. Germline CDR1 and CDR2: SGHRS and YFSETQ. Germline trimming cut 0 bases from V and 0 bases from J; bases unmatched to any gene: 3. The CDR3 is 17 amino acids. This table comes from immunoSEQ multiplex PCR, and its TCRdb copy is limited to in-frame clones, with some not included. The table includes 40,000 to 55,000 clones, 80% to 95% detected once. J is TRBJ2-2 and V is TRBV5-1; 9 nucleotides match TRBD2. The TCR was taken from an adult with an advanced solid tumor such as melanoma, head and neck, liver or kidney cancer. The source was CD4+ or CD8+ T cells sorted from blood, collected in a trial of the OX40 agonist ivuxolimab. The DNA for the CDR3 is TGCGCCAGCAGCTTGGTTAGCGGGGGAACGAACACCGGGGAGCTGTTTTTT. Its protein product is CASSLVSGGTNTGELFF.